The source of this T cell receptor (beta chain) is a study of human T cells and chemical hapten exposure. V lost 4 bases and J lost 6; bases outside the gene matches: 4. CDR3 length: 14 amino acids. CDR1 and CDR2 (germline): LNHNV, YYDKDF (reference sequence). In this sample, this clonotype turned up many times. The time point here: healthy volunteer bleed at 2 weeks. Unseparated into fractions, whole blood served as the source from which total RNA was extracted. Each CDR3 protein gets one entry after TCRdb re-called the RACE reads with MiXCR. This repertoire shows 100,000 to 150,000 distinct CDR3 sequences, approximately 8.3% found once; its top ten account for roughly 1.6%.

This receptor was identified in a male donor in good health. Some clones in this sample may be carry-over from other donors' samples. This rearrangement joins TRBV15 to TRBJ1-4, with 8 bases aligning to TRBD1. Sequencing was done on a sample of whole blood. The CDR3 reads CATSKPDRDEKLFF. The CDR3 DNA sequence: TGTGCCACCAGCAAACCGGACAGGGATGAAAAACTGTTTTTT.